These 21 T cell receptor beta chains were all obtained from the same sample, sequenced in a study of resident and recirculating memory T cells in vitiligo. Some clones are missing from TCRdb's copy, which holds only in-frame ones; the method was immunoSEQ multiplex PCR. The sample carries around 70,000 clones, roughly 92% recorded once. Sample: blood. The source is a male donor with vitiligo.

This chain joins TRBV19 and TRBJ1-3; TRBD1 aligns across 7 bases. The CDR3 has 13 residues. The V gene end was trimmed by 6 bases and the J gene end by 2 bases; junction bases not matched to a gene: 1. Looked up from germline, CDR1 is LNHDA and CDR2 is SQIVND (reference sequence). CDR3 nucleotides: TGTGCCAGTAGGACAGGGACTGGAAACACCATATATTTT. Encoded protein: CASRTGTGNTIYF.

This rearrangement joins TRBV5-1 to TRBJ2-7, with D perhaps TRBD1 (7 bases). With 6 bases removed from V and 6 bases from J, the gap between germline ends came to 13 bases. The germline V gene encodes CDR1 SGHRS and CDR2 YFSETQ. CDR3 length: 12 residues. DNA of the CDR3: TGCGCCAGCAAGGAGGGGGCAGGCGAGCAGTACTTC. It codes for CASKEGAGEQYF.

This chain uses TRBV5-6 with TRBJ1-1; D is ambiguous. CDR3 length equals 14 residues. CDR1 and CDR2 (germline): SGHDT, YYEEEE. V was trimmed by 0 bases and J by 0 bases, leaving 6 bases between them. The CDR3 region has the DNA TGTGCCAGCAGCTTGGAGAGAGTGAACACTGAAGCTTTCTTT. Amino acids: CASSLERVNTEAFF.

V gene TRBV4-2 combines with J gene TRBJ2-7; D remains ambiguous. Per germline, CDR1 LGHNA and CDR2 YNFKEQ. The CDR3 runs 16 residues. With 2 bases removed from V and 2 bases from J, the gap between germline ends came to 16 bases. Written as DNA, the CDR3 is TGTGCCAGCAGCCAACCAGAGAGCGACGCCACCTACGAGCAGTACTTC. Residues: CASSQPESDATYEQYF.

The V gene is TRBV27, the J gene TRBJ1-5; 11 bases agree with TRBD1. Losses at the gene ends were 2 bases for V and 1 base for J; bases not matched to a gene: 1. Germline-derived CDR1 and CDR2 are MNHEY and SMNVEV (reference sequence). CDR3 length: 16 residues. As DNA, the CDR3 is TGTGCCAGCAGTTTAGGGACAGGGGGGAGCAATCAGCCCCAGCATTTT. This codes for CASSLGTGGSNQPQHF.

This chain links TRBV5-1 with TRBJ2-7, with TRBD2 as a possible D gene (5 bases). CDR3 length: 14 residues. Germline V lookup: CDR1 SGHRS, CDR2 YFSETQ. Trimming cost V 1 base and J 5 bases, with 13 bases left between them. The CDR3 coding sequence is TGCGCCAGCAGCTTGTCCGCAGGAGCGGACGAGCAGTACTTC. It yields the protein CASSLSAGADEQYF.

The sample holds one count of this clone. V usage is TRBV7-9 and J usage is TRBJ1-1; a weak D match, TRBD1 (5 bases). Germline V gene data show CDR1 as SEHNR and CDR2 as FQNEAQ (reference sequence). CDR3 length equals 13 residues. V lost 1 base and J lost 11, with 14 bases in between. The chain's CDR3 is CASSLGSVRGAFF. The CDR3 nucleotides read TGTGCCAGCAGCTTAGGCTCGGTCCGGGGGGCTTTCTTT. Combining the CDR3 with reference TRBV7-9 and TRBJ1-1 gives the whole variable domain DTGVSQNPRHKITKRGQNVTFRCDPISEHNRLYWYRQTLGQGPEFLTYFQNEAQLEKSRLLSDRFSAERPKGSFSTLEIQRTEQGDSAMYLCASSLGSVRGAFFGQGTRLTVV.

The chain couples TRBV7-2 to TRBJ1-5; 11 bases are a match to TRBD1. The germline V gene encodes CDR1 SGHTA and CDR2 FQGNSA. The V and J ends lost 4 bases and 5 bases, in that order; junction bases with no gene match: 4. This CDR3 spans 15 amino acids. CDR3 sequence: CASSSRTGGDQPQHF. CDR3 DNA sequence: TGTGCCAGCAGCTCCCGGACAGGGGGCGATCAGCCCCAGCATTTT.

V gene TRBV28 combines with J gene TRBJ2-5, with D tentatively TRBD1 (5 bases). Germline lookup yields CDR1 MDHEN and CDR2 SYDVKM. This CDR3 has 14 amino acids. Between the trimmed V and J ends, which lost 7 bases and 7 bases, there was a span of 19 bases. The chain's CDR3 is CASIPVAQGATQYF. CDR3 nucleotides: TGTGCCAGCATTCCCGTCGCCCAGGGCGCGACCCAGTACTTC.

This clone showed up just once. The chain uses TRBV25-1 and TRBJ1-3; D might be TRBD1 (5 bases). The CDR3 has 15 residues. Trimming removed 4 bases at V and 4 bases at J, with 14 bases between. Germline V lookup: CDR1 MGHDK, CDR2 SYGVNS. The DNA of the CDR3 is TGTGCCAGCAGTGGAGCGGGGACGAGAGGAAACACCATATATTTT. Its translation: CASSGAGTRGNTIYF.

The chain links TRBV5-6 to TRBJ1-2; possibly TRBD1 for D (5 bases). CDR1 SGHDT and CDR2 YYEEEE come from the germline V gene. The CDR3 totals 15 residues. Trimming removed 0 bases at V and 2 bases at J, with 11 bases between. Here the CDR3 reads CASSLGETVNYGYTF. The CDR3, as DNA: TGTGCCAGCAGCTTGGGCGAGACAGTCAACTATGGCTACACCTTC.

The rearrangement joins TRBV18 to TRBJ2-1; D gene ambiguous. CDR1 KGHSH and CDR2 LQKENI come from the germline V gene. V lost 8 bases, J lost 4 bases, and 15 bases lay in between. The CDR3 consists of 14 residues. In nucleotides, the CDR3 is TGTGCCAGCCGCGACGCAGGATATTACAATGAGCAGTTCTTC. Translated, it gives CASRDAGYYNEQFF.

The chain couples TRBV9 to TRBJ1-1; D is unresolved. CDR1 SGDLS and CDR2 YYNGEE come from the germline V gene. V was clipped by 1 base and J by 4 bases, with 11 bases between them. This CDR3 is 14 amino acids long. Here the CDR3 DNA reads TGTGCCAGCAGCGTAATAACGGAGGGCACTGAAGCTTTCTTT. It specifies CASSVITEGTEAFF.

V gene TRBV9 combines with J gene TRBJ2-1, with D possibly TRBD2 on 6 matching bases. The V gene's germline CDR1 is SGDLS and CDR2 YYNGEE. Deletions cut 0 bases from V and 5 bases from J, with 21 bases between. The CDR3 runs 18 residues. The CDR3 protein is CASSVAGGALLRHNEQFF. Written as DNA, the CDR3 is TGTGCCAGCAGCGTAGCCGGGGGAGCCCTTTTGCGGCACAATGAGCAGTTCTTC.

The rearrangement uses TRBV29-1 and TRBJ2-3; tentatively, D is TRBD1 (5 bases). This CDR3 region has 15 residues. V lost 3 bases and J lost 3, with 16 bases in between. The germline CDR1 and CDR2 sequences are SQVTM and ANQGSEA. CDR3 loop: CSVDHRYRGTDTQYF. DNA for the CDR3: TGCAGCGTTGACCACCGGTATAGGGGAACAGATACGCAGTATTTT.

This chain links TRBV27 with TRBJ2-1; 8 bases line up with TRBD2. Germline V CDR1 and CDR2: MNHEY, SMNVEV (reference sequence). V lost 7 bases, J lost 2 bases, and 7 bases stayed unmatched. The CDR3 has 15 amino acids. The CDR3 is CASTPRGGTYNEQFF. CDR3 nucleotides: TGTGCCAGCACCCCTCGCGGGGGGACCTACAATGAGCAGTTCTTC.

J is TRBJ1-6 and V is TRBV7-3, with D maybe TRBD1 (5 bases). V gave up 2 bases and J gave up 0 bases, with 11 bases separating them. CDR3 length equals 17 residues. Looked up from germline, CDR1 is SGHTA and CDR2 is FQGTGA. The CDR3 region has the DNA TGTGCCAGCAGCTTAGGGGCTTTAAGCTCCTATAATTCACCCCTCCACTTT. Translation gives CASSLGALSSYNSPLHF. The entire variable domain, with the rest obtained from reference TRBV7-3 and TRBJ1-6, is as follows: GAGVSQTPSNKVTEKGKYVELRCDPISGHTALYWYRQSLGQGPEFLIYFQGTGAADDSGLPNDRFFAVRPEGSVSTLKIQRTERGDSAVYLCASSLGALSSYNSPLHFGNGTRLTVT.

The chain couples TRBV20-1 to TRBJ2-3, with D hard to call. Germline V gene data show CDR1 as DFQATT and CDR2 as SNEGSKA (reference sequence). The length of the CDR3 is 10 residues. Trimming left V 7 bases short and J 4 bases short, with 6 bases between. The CDR3 region is CSVNSDTQYF. CDR3 DNA: TGCAGTGTAAACTCAGATACGCAGTATTTT.

The rearrangement uses TRBV5-8 and TRBJ2-3, with 9 nucleotides matching TRBD1. Germline trimming cut 3 bases from V and 4 bases from J; bases unmatched to any gene: 3. The CDR3 covers 14 residues. Germline values: CDR1 SGHTS, CDR2 YDEGEE. CDR3 residues: CASSWDRVADTQYF. The CDR3 region has the DNA TGTGCCAGCAGCTGGGACAGGGTGGCAGATACGCAGTATTTT. Looking up the rest from reference TRBV5-8 and TRBJ2-3 gives the full variable domain: EAGVTQSPTHLIKTRGQQATLRCSPISGHTSVYWYQQALGLGLQFLLWYDEGEERNRGNFPPRFSGRQFPNYSSELNVNALELEDSALYLCASSWDRVADTQYFGPGTRLTVL.

This chain links TRBV7-9 with TRBJ2-3, with TRBD2 matching 7 bases. The CDR3 is 13 amino acids. Looked up from germline, CDR1 is SEHNR and CDR2 is FQNEAQ (reference sequence). The J segment lost 6 bases and the V segment lost 0 bases, leaving 0 bases of the junction unmatched. CDR3 nucleotides: TGTGCCAGCAGCTTAGCGCGGGGGGATACGCAGTATTTT. Translated: CASSLARGDTQYF.

The J gene is TRBJ2-2, the V gene TRBV19; no clear D gene. The length of the CDR3 is 13 residues. V was trimmed by 7 bases and J by 3 bases, leaving 9 bases between them. Per the germline V gene, CDR1 is LNHDA and CDR2 is SQIVND (reference sequence). CDR3 nucleotide sequence: TGTGCCAGTAAAGTGGCGGACACCGGGGAGCTGTTTTTT. Translation gives CASKVADTGELFF.